Each of the 30 T cell receptor beta chains below was sequenced from the same sample in a study of Ad26.COV2.S vaccination and SARS-CoV-2 variants. The repertoire was sequenced with immunoSEQ multiplex PCR; TCRdb's copy has only in-frame clones and lacks some. The table has 400,000 to 450,000 clones, around 90% seen once. The sample's treatment: about 20 received Ad26.COV2.S at low or high dose, single or two shots; several received placebo; per-sample allocation not given. Day 63 after the first injection of vaccine or placebo was the sampling time. The specimen was peripheral blood, collected in a trial of Ad26.COV2.S vaccine versus placebo. The source is a person between 18 and 59 years old who received the Ad26.COV2.S COVID-19 vaccine or a placebo.

Turning to this clone: The sample holds other DNA sequences that translate to the same CDR3. This sequence joins TRBV9 and TRBJ2-1, with 12 bases fitting TRBD2. This CDR3 spans 15 amino acids. Germline CDR1 SGDLS, CDR2 YYNGEE. V shed 0 bases and J 6 bases; nucleotides not matched to a gene: 1. CDR3 sequence (DNA): TGTGCCAGCAGCGTAGAACTAGCGGGAGGCAATGAGCAGTTCTTC. Residues: CASSVELAGGNEQFF. Looking up the rest from reference TRBV9 and TRBJ2-1 gives the full variable domain: DSGVTQTPKHLITATGQRVTLRCSPRSGDLSVYWYQQSLDQGLQFLIQYYNGEERAKGNILERFSAQQFPDLHSELNLSSLELGDSALYFCASSVELAGGNEQFFGPGTRLTVL.

The chain carries TRBV6-6 and TRBJ1-6; weak D call: TRBD1 (6 bases). With 2 bases removed from V and 9 bases from J, the gap between germline ends came to 17 bases. Per germline, CDR1 MNHNY and CDR2 SVGAGI (reference sequence). The CDR3 spans 16 residues. The CDR3, as DNA: TGTGCCAGCAGTTACGGGGGACAAGGGGAGGGTTCACCCCTCCACTTT. Translation gives CASSYGGQGEGSPLHF.

The chain is built from TRBV7-3 and TRBJ2-1; no definite D call. The CDR3 consists of 13 residues. The ends were cut back, 5 bases at V and 9 bases at J, with 14 bases in the middle. Per germline, CDR1 SGHTA and CDR2 FQGTGA. This CDR3 reads CASSPTGSSEQFF. The CDR3 region has the DNA TGTGCCAGCAGCCCCACTGGGTCCAGTGAGCAGTTCTTC. The full variable domain, rest sourced from reference TRBV7-3 and TRBJ2-1, is GAGVSQTPSNKVTEKGKYVELRCDPISGHTALYWYRQSLGQGPEFLIYFQGTGAADDSGLPNDRFFAVRPEGSVSTLKIQRTERGDSAVYLCASSPTGSSEQFFGPGTRLTVL.

The chain carries TRBV5-1 and TRBJ1-2; D unresolved. The CDR3 sequence is 17 residues long. The germline CDR1 and CDR2 sequences are SGHRS and YFSETQ. V was trimmed by 0 bases and J by 3 bases, leaving 18 bases between them. CDR3 DNA: TGCGCCAGCAGCTTGGCCATCTCGTTGAAGGACCACTATGGCTACACCTTC. This codes for CASSLAISLKDHYGYTF.

This chain uses TRBV25-1 with TRBJ2-3; 10 positions match TRBD2. After removal of 6 bases from V and 4 bases from J, the junction contained 4 bases not matched to a gene. The CDR3 contains 14 residues. In germline, CDR1 is MGHDK, CDR2 SYGVNS. The CDR3 loop is CASRKREGADTQYF. The DNA for the CDR3 is TGTGCCAGCAGGAAGCGGGAGGGTGCAGATACGCAGTATTTT.

V and J are TRBV7-6 and TRBJ2-6; tentative D call: TRBD2 (5 bases). Deletions cut 4 bases from V and 1 base from J, with 17 bases between. CDR3 length: 18 residues. Germline lookup yields CDR1 SGHVS and CDR2 FNYEAQ. The CDR3: CASSSRAGGRSGANVLTF. As DNA, the CDR3 is TGTGCCAGCAGCTCCCGTGCGGGTGGGAGATCTGGGGCCAACGTCCTGACTTTC.

This clone was seen once. The genes are TRBV6-5 and TRBJ1-5; D is perhaps TRBD1 (6 bases). The CDR3 has 13 residues. CDR1 and CDR2 from the germline V gene are MNHEY and SVGAGI. The V end lost 6 bases, the J end lost 6 bases, and 12 bases lay between the germline ends. The CDR3 region is CASRTGLGQPQHF. In DNA, the CDR3 is TGTGCCAGCAGAACAGGGTTAGGTCAGCCCCAGCATTTT.

The V gene is TRBV7-6, the J gene TRBJ2-7; no reliable D call. V was cut by 2 bases and J by 6 bases, with 14 bases left in between. CDR1 is SGHVS and CDR2 is FNYEAQ in the germline V gene. The CDR3 contains 14 residues. The CDR3 here is CASSLNAERGEQYF. CDR3 nucleotides: TGTGCCAGCAGCTTAAATGCGGAACGCGGCGAGCAGTACTTC.

CDR3 sequence: CASSQTTLGGEFF. CDR3 in DNA: TGTGCCAGCAGCCAAACTACTCTAGGTGGGGAGTTCTTC. The V and J genes are TRBV14 and TRBJ2-1; D is undetermined. This CDR3 comprises 13 residues. Deletions cut 2 bases from V and 14 bases from J, with 16 bases between. Germline V gives CDR1 SGHDN, CDR2 FVKESK. Drawing the rest from reference TRBV14 and TRBJ2-1, the complete variable domain is EAGVTQFPSHSVIEKGQTVTLRCDPISGHDNLYWYRRVMGKEIKFLLHFVKESKQDESGMPNNRFLAERTGGTYSTLKVQPAELEDSGVYFCASSQTTLGGEFFGPGTRLTVL.

This chain joins TRBV28 and TRBJ1-5, with 10 bases identical to TRBD1. Germline CDR1 is MDHEN and CDR2 is SYDVKM. The V and J ends lost 3 bases and 5 bases, in that order; junction bases with no gene match: 7. The CDR3 length is 16 residues. CDR3: CASSFRDRGLYQPQHF. CDR3 bases: TGTGCCAGCAGTTTTCGGGACAGGGGCCTCTATCAGCCCCAGCATTTT.

The chain joins TRBV5-4 to TRBJ1-4; TRBD1 agrees at 12 bases. Germline lookup yields CDR1 SGHNT and CDR2 YYREEE (reference sequence). Unmatched junction bases numbered 5, after V lost 4 bases and J lost 7 bases. The CDR3 has 15 amino acids. The CDR3 DNA follows: TGTGCCAGCAGCGGGGGACAGGGGGCGAGTGAAAAACTGTTTTTT. As protein: CASSGGQGASEKLFF.

The V gene is TRBV5-1, the J gene TRBJ2-5, with no clear D. The V gene's germline CDR1 is SGHRS and CDR2 YFSETQ. The length of the CDR3 is 13 residues. Trimming took 3 bases from V and 3 from J, leaving 9 bases between them. Written as DNA, the CDR3 is TGCGCCAGCAGCTCTTTAGAAGAAGAGACCCAGTACTTC. Its protein product is CASSSLEEETQYF. Combining the CDR3 with reference TRBV5-1 and TRBJ2-5 gives the whole variable domain KAGVTQTPRYLIKTRGQQVTLSCSPISGHRSVSWYQQTPGQGLQFLFEYFSETQRNKGNFPGRFSGRQFSNSRSEMNVSTLELGDSALYLCASSSLEEETQYFGPGTRLLVL.

The DNA for the CDR3 is TGTGCCAGTAACCCTTTGATGGGGGCGAGCAATCAGCCCCAGCATTTT. Encoded protein: CASNPLMGASNQPQHF. V and J are TRBV19 and TRBJ1-5, with D possibly matching TRBD1 (6 bases). Germline V gives CDR1 LNHDA, CDR2 SQIVND (reference sequence). This CDR3 spans 16 amino acids. V shed 7 bases and J shed 1 base, with 17 bases lying between them.

The chain joins TRBV10-3 to TRBJ1-1; D ambiguous. Trimming took off 6 bases at V and 1 base at J, with 15 bases between the two ends. The germline CDR1 and CDR2 sequences are ENHRY and SYGVKD. This CDR3 has 15 residues. The CDR3 protein is CAISAREVRNTEAFF. The CDR3 region has the DNA TGTGCCATCAGCGCCCGGGAGGTACGGAACACTGAAGCTTTCTTT.

V gene TRBV7-8 combines with J gene TRBJ2-7, with D perhaps assigned TRBD1 or TRBD2 (6 bases each). V was cut by 1 base and J by 3 bases, with 13 bases left in between. CDR1 and CDR2 (germline): SGHVS, FQNEAQ. CDR3 size: 15 residues. CDR3 residues: CASSLGRTAGYEQYF. CDR3 nucleotide sequence: TGTGCCAGCAGCTTAGGGAGGACAGCGGGCTACGAGCAGTACTTC.

The V and J genes are TRBV11-2 and TRBJ1-5; D unclear. CDR1 SGHAT and CDR2 FQNNGV come from the germline V gene. This CDR3 contains 16 residues. Trimming removed 5 bases at V and 4 bases at J, with 18 bases between. This chain's CDR3 is CASSLGYRVPNQPQHF. CDR3 DNA sequence: TGTGCCAGCAGCCTAGGGTATAGGGTCCCGAATCAGCCCCAGCATTTT. The entire variable domain, with the rest obtained from reference TRBV11-2 and TRBJ1-5, is as follows: EAGVAQSPRYKIIEKRQSVAFWCNPISGHATLYWYQQILGQGPKLLIQFQNNGVVDDSQLPKDRFSAERLKGVDSTLKIQPAKLEDSAVYLCASSLGYRVPNQPQHFGDGTRLSIL.

The rearrangement uses TRBV11-3 and TRBJ2-1, with 7 bases fitting TRBD1. Germline lookup yields CDR1 SGHNT and CDR2 YENEEA. Unmatched junction bases numbered 6, after V lost 5 bases and J lost 2 bases. CDR3 size: 15 residues. CDR3 sequence: CASSERQGPYNEQFF. CDR3 sequence (DNA): TGTGCCAGCAGCGAGCGACAGGGACCCTACAATGAGCAGTTCTTC.

The chain joins TRBV27 to TRBJ2-2; D perhaps matches TRBD2 (6 bases). Germline lookup yields CDR1 MNHEY and CDR2 SMNVEV (reference sequence). This CDR3 has 14 amino acids. The V end lost 4 bases, the J end lost 4 bases, and 10 bases lay between the germline ends. The CDR3 coding sequence is TGTGCCAGCAGTTGGGGGGTAGGCACCGGGGAGCTGTTTTTT. The encoded protein is CASSWGVGTGELFF.

The rearrangement uses TRBV27 and TRBJ2-7, with D perhaps TRBD2 (5 bases). The V gene's germline CDR1 is MNHEY and CDR2 SMNVEV (reference sequence). V was trimmed by 5 bases and J by 3 bases, leaving 17 bases between them. This CDR3 has 15 residues. In DNA form, the CDR3 reads TGTGCCAGCAGTACCTCCCTAGCAGATAGCTACGAGCAGTACTTC. Translating it yields CASSTSLADSYEQYF.

The V call is TRBV6-5, the J call TRBJ1-2; D is uncertain. The ends were cut back, 7 bases at V and 4 bases at J, with 19 bases in the middle. Germline V CDR1 and CDR2: MNHEY, SVGAGI. This CDR3 region has 15 residues. CDR3 region: CASTHSLLDVYGYTF. In DNA, the CDR3 is TGTGCCAGCACCCATTCCCTTTTAGATGTCTATGGCTACACCTTC.

Details on this clone: The sample contains more than one DNA sequence encoding this CDR3. This rearrangement joins TRBV9 to TRBJ2-3; TRBD2 matches 10 bases. V trimming: 4 bases; J trimming: 6 bases; junction bases outside the gene matches: 8. Germline V CDR1 and CDR2: SGDLS, YYNGEE. CDR3 size: 15 residues. CDR3 DNA sequence: TGTGCCAGCAGCCCCCGGACTAGCGGAAGCGATACGCAGTATTTT. It translates to CASSPRTSGSDTQYF.

This clone came up once. The chain employs TRBV12-3 or TRBV12-4 and TRBJ2-2; D remains ambiguous. This CDR3 has 12 amino acids. V gave up 8 bases and J gave up 6 bases, with 10 bases separating them. The CDR3 coding sequence is TGTGCCAGCGGCTATAGGTCCGGGGAGCTGTTTTTT. Protein sequence: CASGYRSGELFF.

The rearrangement uses TRBV6-2 or TRBV6-3 and TRBJ2-5; either TRBD1 or TRBD2 may supply D (6 bases each). Germline CDR1 reads MNHEY; CDR2 reads SVGEGT. This CDR3 comprises 13 residues. The V end lost 0 bases, the J end lost 9 bases, and 11 bases lay between the germline ends. This chain's CDR3 is CASSYSTRGPQYF. CDR3 DNA: TGTGCCAGCAGTTACTCCACCCGGGGGCCCCAGTACTTC.

The rearrangement uses TRBV3-1 (or the pseudogene TRBV3-2) and TRBJ2-2, with 7 nucleotides matching TRBD2. V was clipped by 5 bases and J by 7 bases; unmatched bases: 7. Germline V gene sequence: CDR1 LGHDT, CDR2 YNNKEL (reference sequence). CDR3 size: 14 residues. CDR3 sequence reads: CASSLPTSNGELFF. The CDR3 bases are TGTGCCAGCAGCTTACCGACTAGCAACGGGGAGCTGTTTTTT.

The chain carries TRBV6-9 and TRBJ1-4, with a weak D call TRBD1 (6 bases). CDR1 and CDR2 (germline): MNHGY, SVAAGI. The CDR3 is 15 residues long. Trimming shortened V by 4 bases and J by 7 bases, and 16 bases separated the two germline ends. CDR3 coding DNA: TGTGCCAGCAGTTCCAAGGGGGGGATTCCTGAAAAACTGTTTTTT. Translating gives CASSSKGGIPEKLFF.

V and J are TRBV12-3 or TRBV12-4 and TRBJ1-6; no definite D call. V shed 5 bases and J shed 7 bases, with 6 bases lying between them. The CDR3 runs to 12 residues. CDR3 sequence: CASSGRNSPLHF. CDR3 bases: TGTGCCAGCAGTGGTCGAAATTCACCCCTCCACTTT.

The V gene is TRBV7-3, the J gene TRBJ2-1; 7 bases agree with TRBD1. Germline V CDR1 and CDR2: SGHTA, FQGTGA. V lost 5 bases to trimming and J lost 6 bases; unmatched junction nucleotides: 13. The CDR3 loop spans 16 amino acids. The CDR3 protein is CASSPSLGGVFNEQFF. CDR3 nucleotide sequence: TGTGCCAGCAGCCCAAGCTTAGGGGGCGTCTTCAATGAGCAGTTCTTC.

The chain couples TRBV7-9 to TRBJ2-7, with TRBD2 matching over 7 bases. Trimming at V came to 5 bases and at J to 2 bases, leaving 6 bases not matched to a gene. Looked up from germline, CDR1 is SEHNR and CDR2 is FQNEAQ (reference sequence). The CDR3 sequence is 14 residues long. For the CDR3, the DNA is TGTGCCAGCAGCCCCGAGGGAGGGCCCTACGAGCAGTACTTC. It yields the protein CASSPEGGPYEQYF.

This chain uses TRBV13 with TRBJ2-6, with 8 bases fitting TRBD1. The J segment lost 4 bases and the V segment lost 5 bases, leaving 10 bases of the junction unmatched. The CDR3 runs 17 residues. CDR1 and CDR2 (germline): PRHDT, FYEKMQ (reference sequence). CDR3 in DNA: TGTGCCAGCAGCCTCCGTCAGGGGGCGCACGGGGCCAACGTCCTGACTTTC. Amino acids: CASSLRQGAHGANVLTF.

The V call is TRBV10-3, the J call TRBJ2-6; 8 nucleotides align to TRBD1. V shed 10 bases, J shed 3 bases, and the junction held 20 bases outside the gene matches. Germline V gene sequence: CDR1 ENHRY, CDR2 SYGVKD. The CDR3 length is 19 residues. CDR3 nucleotides: TGTGCCACCAAATCGGGGGAGACAGGGGCGGATCGTGGGGCCAACGTCCTGACTTTC. Its translation: CATKSGETGADRGANVLTF.